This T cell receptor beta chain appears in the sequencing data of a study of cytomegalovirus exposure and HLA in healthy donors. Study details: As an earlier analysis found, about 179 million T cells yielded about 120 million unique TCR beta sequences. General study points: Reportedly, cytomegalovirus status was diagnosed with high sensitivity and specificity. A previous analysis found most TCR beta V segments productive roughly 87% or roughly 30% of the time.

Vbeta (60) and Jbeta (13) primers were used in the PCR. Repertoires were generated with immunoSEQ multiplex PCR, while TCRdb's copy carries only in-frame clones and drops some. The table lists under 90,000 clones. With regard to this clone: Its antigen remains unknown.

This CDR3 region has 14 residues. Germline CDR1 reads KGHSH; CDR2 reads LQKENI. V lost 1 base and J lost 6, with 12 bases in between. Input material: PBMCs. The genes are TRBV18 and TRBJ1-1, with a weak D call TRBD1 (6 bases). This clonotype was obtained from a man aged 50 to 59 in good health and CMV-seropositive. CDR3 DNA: TGTGCCAGCTCACCACTGTCACAGGGCGCTGAAGCTTTCTTT. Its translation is CASSPLSQGAEAFF. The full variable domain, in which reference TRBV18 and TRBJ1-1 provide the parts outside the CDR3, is NAGVMQNPRHLVRRRGQEARLRCSPMKGHSHVYWYRQLPEEGLKFMVYLQKENIIDESGMPKERFSAEFPKEGPSILRIQQVVRGDSAAYFCASSPLSQGAEAFFGQGTRLTVV.